The entry that follows covers one T cell receptor beta chain sequence. Its target is not known. The data stem from a study of T cell repertoires in cytomegalovirus infection. Study-wide background: Indicated by public TCR beta signatures were CMV infection and matching HLA type.

The V end was cut by 10 bases, the J end by 0 bases, with 15 bases between. The CDR3 sequence is 14 residues long. Germline V lookup: CDR1 MDHEN, CDR2 SYDVKM. Study outcomes and limitations: There were HLA-C-restricted CMV-specific TCR beta clonotypes dominating the ex vivo response. Based on cumulative public TCR beta family frequency, carriers of CMV plus the relevant HLA were identified.

One entry per CDR3 protein, called by TCRdb with MiXCR from the reads. The table records more than 400,000 distinct CDR3 sequences, around a quarter of them present only once. This receptor was taken from a human donor in good health (CMV status not recorded). Some clones in this sample may be carry-over from other donors' samples. V usage is TRBV28 and J usage is TRBJ1-2; no firm D call. The specimen was PBMCs. In DNA form, the CDR3 reads TGTGCCACACTAAGCGGAAGCCCTAACTATGGCTACACCTTC. It translates to CATLSGSPNYGYTF.